A selection of T cell receptor beta chains follows, all from one sample in a study of ipilimumab plus nivolumab after autologous stem cell transplantation. Using immunoSEQ multiplex PCR, the repertoire was profiled, and TCRdb retains in-frame clones only, with some absent. The sample includes some 87,000 clones, 75% to 85% of them seen just once. Specimen: PBMCs, collected in a trial of ipilimumab plus nivolumab as post-transplant consolidation. The receptors come from a male donor with diffuse large B-cell lymphoma. CDR3s include the opening cysteine and the closing phenylalanine or tryptophan. Fields, in order: D gene, clone size, V gene, J gene, CDR3 length, CDR3 protein, CDR3 DNA. D genes are given only for firm matches. Size values are once, few and many counts, or a class for expanded clones, and some rows have none.

TRBD1	.	TRBV7-9	TRBJ2-1	15	CASSLDRNSYNEQFF	TGTGCCAGCAGCCTGGACAGGAACTCCTACAATGAGCAGTTCTTC
TRBD1	.	TRBV7-2	TRBJ1-2	18	CASSLIPGTGDGNYGYTF	TGTGCCAGCAGCTTAATACCCGGGACAGGGGATGGGAACTATGGCTACACCTTC
TRBD1	.	TRBV6-1	TRBJ2-4	16	CASSEIPGQGPNIQYF	TGTGCCAGCAGTGAGATCCCCGGACAGGGGCCAAACATTCAGTACTTC
.	.	TRBV4-3	TRBJ1-6	14	CASSPDSYNSPLHF	TGCGCCAGCAGCCCCGACAGCTATAATTCACCCCTCCACTTT
.	.	TRBV5-5	TRBJ1-2	17	CASSSALRTWGNYGYTF	TGTGCCAGCAGCTCAGCCTTACGGACCTGGGGAAACTATGGCTACACCTTC
TRBD1	.	TRBV5-4	TRBJ2-2	15	CASREDRANTGELFF	TGTGCCAGCAGAGAGGACAGGGCGAACACCGGGGAGCTGTTTTTT
.	few	TRBV5-1	TRBJ1-6	16	CASSLAQAVGNSPLHF	TGCGCCAGCAGCTTGGCTCAGGCGGTGGGTAATTCACCCCTCCACTTT
.	.	TRBV30	TRBJ1-3	16	CAWSVDLGYSGNTIYF	TGTGCCTGGAGTGTAGATTTGGGTTACTCTGGAAACACCATATATTTT
.	.	TRBV5-1	TRBJ2-7	14	CASSLYSQRDEQYF	TGCGCCAGCAGCTTGTATTCACAAAGGGACGAGCAGTACTTC
.	.	TRBV5-4	TRBJ2-5	16	CASSKWGLEYQETQYF	TGTGCCAGCAGCAAATGGGGGCTGGAGTACCAAGAGACCCAGTACTTC
.	.	TRBV19	TRBJ2-5	13	CASSIDVRETQYF	TGTGCCAGTAGTATCGACGTCAGGGAGACCCAGTACTTC
TRBD1	.	TRBV5-6	TRBJ1-1	17	CASSSQGQAYPRTEAFF	TGTGCCAGCAGCAGTCAGGGACAGGCATACCCCCGCACTGAAGCTTTCTTT
.	.	TRBV7-3	TRBJ2-3	15	CASSVKQGSTDTQYF	TGTGCCAGCAGCGTAAAACAGGGTTCCACAGATACGCAGTATTTT
TRBD1	.	TRBV2	TRBJ2-3	17	CASRLTRDRVSTDTQYF	TGTGCCAGCAGACTCACCCGGGACAGGGTTAGCACAGATACGCAGTATTTT
TRBD2	.	TRBV29-1	TRBJ2-2	15	CSTTRPGGGAGELFF	TGCAGCACCACCCGCCCGGGGGGGGGTGCCGGGGAGCTGTTTTTT
.	.	TRBV6-5	TRBJ2-7	14	CASSYVRAASEQYF	TGTGCCAGCAGTTACGTCCGGGCAGCCTCCGAGCAGTACTTC
.	.	TRBV4-2	TRBJ2-7	14	CASSPHYHSYEQYF	TGTGCCAGCAGCCCACACTACCACTCCTACGAGCAGTACTTC
.	.	TRBV11-2	TRBJ1-1	15	CASSLLTSTLGKAFF	TGTGCCAGCAGCTTACTGACATCGACCCTCGGGAAAGCTTTCTTT
.	few	TRBV4-1	TRBJ1-4	16	CASSQASHLMNEKLFF	TGCGCCAGCAGCCAAGCAAGTCACCTAATGAATGAAAAACTGTTTTTT
.	.	TRBV12-5	TRBJ2-7	13	CASGLGLQYEQYF	TGTGCTAGTGGTTTGGGACTACAATACGAGCAGTACTTC
TRBD1	.	TRBV2	TRBJ1-6	14	CASSGTGDNSPLHF	TGTGCCAGCAGTGGGACAGGGGATAATTCACCCCTCCACTTT
.	.	TRBV6-1	TRBJ1-5	15	CASTTRDSGNQPQHF	TGTGCCAGCACCACCCGAGACAGCGGGAATCAGCCCCAGCATTTT
TRBD2	.	TRBV5-1	TRBJ2-5	15	CASSLLAGDGETQYF	TGCGCCAGCAGCTTGTTAGCGGGGGATGGAGAGACCCAGTACTTC
TRBD1	.	TRBV2	TRBJ2-1	13	CASVEQGVDEQFF	TGTGCCAGCGTGGAACAGGGGGTGGATGAGCAGTTCTTC
.	.	TRBV29-1	TRBJ1-1	11	CSVVGVTEAFF	TGCAGCGTTGTGGGGGTGACTGAAGCTTTCTTT
TRBD1	.	TRBV7-2	TRBJ1-2	15	CASSSSVISGQGYTF	TGTGCCAGCAGCTCCTCTGTCATTTCGGGACAGGGCTACACCTTC
.	once	TRBV6-5	TRBJ2-5	14	CASSYSAGRETQYF	TGTGCCAGCAGTTACTCGGCAGGGAGAGAGACCCAGTACTTC
.	.	TRBV5-4	TRBJ2-7	13	CASRRQASYEQYF	TGTGCCAGCAGGAGACAGGCATCCTACGAGCAGTACTTC
TRBD1	.	TRBV7-2	TRBJ2-5	15	CASSSWDRGSETQYF	TGTGCCAGCAGCTCTTGGGACAGGGGGTCAGAGACCCAGTACTTC
.	few	TRBV6-6	TRBJ1-4	15	CASSYPHATNEKLFF	TGTGCCAGCAGTTACCCCCACGCAACTAATGAAAAACTGTTTTTT
.	.	TRBV2	TRBJ1-1	14	CASGGQRGFAEAFF	TGTGCCAGCGGAGGACAGCGAGGTTTCGCTGAAGCTTTCTTT
.	.	TRBV10-3	TRBJ2-1	15	CAISEATISYNEQFF	TGTGCCATCAGTGAGGCCACCATCTCCTACAATGAGCAGTTCTTC
.	.	TRBV29-1	TRBJ2-7	11	CSVEGSYEQYF	TGCAGCGTTGAAGGCAGCTACGAGCAGTACTTC
.	.	TRBV5-1	TRBJ2-5	13	CASSSGGVETQYF	TGCGCCAGCAGCTCTGGGGGCGTAGAGACCCAGTACTTC
.	.	TRBV5-4	TRBJ1-2	14	CASTPRGGPYGYTF	TGTGCCAGCACCCCGCGGGGGGGTCCCTATGGCTACACCTTC
TRBD1	.	TRBV5-5	TRBJ1-4	15	CASSLDDRANEKLFF	TGTGCCAGCAGCTTGGACGACAGGGCTAATGAAAAACTGTTTTTT
TRBD1	.	TRBV7-9	TRBJ1-6	14	CASGAYRGNSPLHF	TGTGCCAGCGGGGCTTACAGGGGAAATTCACCCCTCCACTTT
.	.	TRBV6-5	TRBJ1-4	15	CATSQAGLTNEKLFF	TGTGCCACCAGTCAGGCGGGGCTAACTAATGAAAAACTGTTTTTT
.	few	TRBV7-8	TRBJ1-6	12	CASSFANSPLHF	TGTGCCAGCAGCTTTGCGAATTCACCCCTCCACTTT
TRBD1	.	TRBV6-1	TRBJ2-7	13	CASSRTGRYEQYF	TGTGCCAGCAGTAGGACAGGGCGGTACGAGCAGTACTTC
.	.	TRBV2	TRBJ1-5	13	CASSEDSGTYTHF	TGTGCCAGCAGTGAAGACTCCGGGACGTATACGCATTTT
TRBD1	.	TRBV7-9	TRBJ1-2	14	CASSPRGTAYGYTF	TGTGCCAGCAGCCCCAGGGGGACTGCTTATGGCTACACCTTC
TRBD2	.	TRBV4-2	TRBJ2-7	15	CASSQEWGGSYEQYF	TGTGCCAGCAGCCAAGAATGGGGGGGCTCCTACGAGCAGTACTTC
TRBD2	.	TRBV7-3	TRBJ2-1	15	CASSLLAVAGNEQFF	TGTGCCAGCAGCTTACTAGCGGTCGCCGGAAATGAGCAGTTCTTC
TRBD1	.	TRBV5-1	TRBJ2-7	16	CASSLGGQGSSYEQYF	TGCGCCAGCAGCTTGGGGGGACAGGGCTCCTCCTACGAGCAGTACTTC
.	.	TRBV6-1	TRBJ2-2	14	CASGRDPTTGELFF	TGTGCCAGCGGCCGGGACCCGACCACCGGGGAGCTGTTTTTT
.	.	TRBV5-1	TRBJ1-2	14	CASSLVSANYGYTF	TGCGCCAGCAGCTTGGTGTCAGCCAACTATGGCTACACCTTC
.	.	TRBV6-5	TRBJ1-1	14	CASSWDTGNTEAFF	TGTGCCAGCAGTTGGGATACAGGGAACACTGAAGCTTTCTTT